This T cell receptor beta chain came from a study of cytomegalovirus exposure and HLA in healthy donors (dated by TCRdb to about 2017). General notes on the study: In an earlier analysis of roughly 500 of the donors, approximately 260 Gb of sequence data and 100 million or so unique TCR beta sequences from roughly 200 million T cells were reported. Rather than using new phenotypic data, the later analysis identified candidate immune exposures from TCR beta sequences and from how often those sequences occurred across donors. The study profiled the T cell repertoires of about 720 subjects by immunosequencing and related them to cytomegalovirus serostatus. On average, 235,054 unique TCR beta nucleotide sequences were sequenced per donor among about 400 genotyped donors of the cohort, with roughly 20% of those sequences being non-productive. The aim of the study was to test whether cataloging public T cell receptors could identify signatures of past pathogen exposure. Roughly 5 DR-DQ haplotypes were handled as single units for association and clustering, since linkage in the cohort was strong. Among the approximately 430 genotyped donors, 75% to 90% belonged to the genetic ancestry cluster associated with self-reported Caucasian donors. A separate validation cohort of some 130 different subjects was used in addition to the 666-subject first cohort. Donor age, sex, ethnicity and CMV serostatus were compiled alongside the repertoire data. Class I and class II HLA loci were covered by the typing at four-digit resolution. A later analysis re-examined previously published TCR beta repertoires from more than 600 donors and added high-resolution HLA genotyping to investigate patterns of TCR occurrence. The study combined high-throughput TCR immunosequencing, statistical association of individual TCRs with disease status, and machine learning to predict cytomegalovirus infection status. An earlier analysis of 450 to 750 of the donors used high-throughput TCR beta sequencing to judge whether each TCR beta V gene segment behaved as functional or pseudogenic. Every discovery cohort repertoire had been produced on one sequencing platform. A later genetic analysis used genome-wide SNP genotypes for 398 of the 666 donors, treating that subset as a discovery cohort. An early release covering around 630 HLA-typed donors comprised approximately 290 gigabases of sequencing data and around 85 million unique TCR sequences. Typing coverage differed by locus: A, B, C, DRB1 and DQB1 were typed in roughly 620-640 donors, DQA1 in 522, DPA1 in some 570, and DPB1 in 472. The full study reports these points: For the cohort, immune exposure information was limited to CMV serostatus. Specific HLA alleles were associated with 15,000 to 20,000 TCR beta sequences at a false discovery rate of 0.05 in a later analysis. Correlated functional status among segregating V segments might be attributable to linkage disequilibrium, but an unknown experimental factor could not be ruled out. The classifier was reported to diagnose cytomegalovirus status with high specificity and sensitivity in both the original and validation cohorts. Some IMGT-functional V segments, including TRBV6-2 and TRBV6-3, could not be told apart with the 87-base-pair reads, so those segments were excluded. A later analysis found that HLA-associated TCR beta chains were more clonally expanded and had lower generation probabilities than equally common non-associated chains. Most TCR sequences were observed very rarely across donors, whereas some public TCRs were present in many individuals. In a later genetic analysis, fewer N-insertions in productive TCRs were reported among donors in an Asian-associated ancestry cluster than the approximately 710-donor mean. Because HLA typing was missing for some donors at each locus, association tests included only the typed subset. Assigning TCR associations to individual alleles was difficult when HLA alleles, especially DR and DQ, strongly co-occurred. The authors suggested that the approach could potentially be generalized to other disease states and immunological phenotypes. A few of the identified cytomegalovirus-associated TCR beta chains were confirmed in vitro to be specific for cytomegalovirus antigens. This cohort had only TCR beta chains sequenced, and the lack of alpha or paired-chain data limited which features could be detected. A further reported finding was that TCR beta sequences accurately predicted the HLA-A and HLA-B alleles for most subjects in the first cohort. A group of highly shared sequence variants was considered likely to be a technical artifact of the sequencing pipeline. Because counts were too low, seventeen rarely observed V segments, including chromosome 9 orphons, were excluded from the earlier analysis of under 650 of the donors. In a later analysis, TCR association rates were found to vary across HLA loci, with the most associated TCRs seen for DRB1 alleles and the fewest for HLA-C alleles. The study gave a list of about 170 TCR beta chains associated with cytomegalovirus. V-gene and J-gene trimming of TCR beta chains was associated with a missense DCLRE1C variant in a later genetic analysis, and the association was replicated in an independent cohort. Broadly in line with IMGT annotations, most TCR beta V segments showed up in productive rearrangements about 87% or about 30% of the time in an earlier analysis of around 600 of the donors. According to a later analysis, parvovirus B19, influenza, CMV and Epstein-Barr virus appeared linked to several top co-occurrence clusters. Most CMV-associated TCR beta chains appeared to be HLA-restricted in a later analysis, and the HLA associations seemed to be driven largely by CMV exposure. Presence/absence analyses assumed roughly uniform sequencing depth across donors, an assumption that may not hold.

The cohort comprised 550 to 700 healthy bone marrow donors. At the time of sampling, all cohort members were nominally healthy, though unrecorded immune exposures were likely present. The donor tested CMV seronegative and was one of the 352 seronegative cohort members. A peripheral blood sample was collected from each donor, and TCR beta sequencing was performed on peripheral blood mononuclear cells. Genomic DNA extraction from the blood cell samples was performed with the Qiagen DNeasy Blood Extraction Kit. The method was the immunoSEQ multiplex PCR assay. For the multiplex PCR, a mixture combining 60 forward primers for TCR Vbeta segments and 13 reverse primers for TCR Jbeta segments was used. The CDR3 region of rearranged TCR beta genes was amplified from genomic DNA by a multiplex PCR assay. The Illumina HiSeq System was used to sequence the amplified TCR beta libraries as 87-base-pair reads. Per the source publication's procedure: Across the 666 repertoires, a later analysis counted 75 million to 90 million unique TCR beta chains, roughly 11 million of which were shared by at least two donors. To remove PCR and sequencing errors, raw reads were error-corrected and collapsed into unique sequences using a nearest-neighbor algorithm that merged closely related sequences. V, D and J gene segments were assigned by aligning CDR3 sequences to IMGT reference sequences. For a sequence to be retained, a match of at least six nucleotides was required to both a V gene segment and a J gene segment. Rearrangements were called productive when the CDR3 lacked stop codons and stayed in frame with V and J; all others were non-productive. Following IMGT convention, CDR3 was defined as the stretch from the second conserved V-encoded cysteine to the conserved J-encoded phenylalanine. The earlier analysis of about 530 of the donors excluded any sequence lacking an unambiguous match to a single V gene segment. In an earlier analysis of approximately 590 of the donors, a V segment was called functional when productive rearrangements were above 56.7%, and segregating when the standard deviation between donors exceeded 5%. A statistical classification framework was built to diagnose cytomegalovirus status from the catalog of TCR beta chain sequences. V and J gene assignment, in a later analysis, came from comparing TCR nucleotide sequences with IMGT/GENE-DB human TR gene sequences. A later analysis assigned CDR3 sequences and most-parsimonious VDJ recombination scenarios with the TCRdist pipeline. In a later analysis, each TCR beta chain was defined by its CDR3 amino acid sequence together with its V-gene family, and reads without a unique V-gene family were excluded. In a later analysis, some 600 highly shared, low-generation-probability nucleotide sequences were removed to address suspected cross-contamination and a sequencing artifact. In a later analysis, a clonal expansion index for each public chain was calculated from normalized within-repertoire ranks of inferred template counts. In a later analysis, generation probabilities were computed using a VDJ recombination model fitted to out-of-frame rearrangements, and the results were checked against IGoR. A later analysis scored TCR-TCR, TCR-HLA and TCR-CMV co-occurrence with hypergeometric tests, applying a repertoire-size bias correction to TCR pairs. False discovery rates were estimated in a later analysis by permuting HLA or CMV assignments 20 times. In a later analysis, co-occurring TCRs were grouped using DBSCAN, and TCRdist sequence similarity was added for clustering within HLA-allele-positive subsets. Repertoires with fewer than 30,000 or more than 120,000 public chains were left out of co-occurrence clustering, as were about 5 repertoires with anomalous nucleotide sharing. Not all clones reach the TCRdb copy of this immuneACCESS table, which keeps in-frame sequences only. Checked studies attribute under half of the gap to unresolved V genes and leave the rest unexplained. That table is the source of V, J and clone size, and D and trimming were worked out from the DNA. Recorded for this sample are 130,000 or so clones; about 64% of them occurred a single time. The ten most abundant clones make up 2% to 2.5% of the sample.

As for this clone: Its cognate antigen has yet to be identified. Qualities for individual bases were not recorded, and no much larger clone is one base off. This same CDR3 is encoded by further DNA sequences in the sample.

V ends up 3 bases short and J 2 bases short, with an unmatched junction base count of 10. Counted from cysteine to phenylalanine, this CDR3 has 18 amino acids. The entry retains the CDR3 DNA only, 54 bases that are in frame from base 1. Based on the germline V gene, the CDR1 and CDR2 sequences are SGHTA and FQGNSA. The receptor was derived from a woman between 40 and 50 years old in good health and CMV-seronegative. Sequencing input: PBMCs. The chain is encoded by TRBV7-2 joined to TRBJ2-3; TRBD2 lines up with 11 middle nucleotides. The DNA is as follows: TGTGCCAGCAGCTTTGCGCTCACTAGCGGGGGATACACAGATACGCAGTATTTT. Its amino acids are CASSFALTSGGYTDTQYF.